Following are 2 T cell receptor beta chains from one sample sequenced in a study of T cell responses to AZD1222 COVID-19 vaccine. Repertoires were generated with immunoSEQ multiplex PCR, while TCRdb's copy carries only in-frame clones and drops some. Among around 130,000 clones listed, around 90% were seen once. This sample comprised peripheral blood, obtained on day 0 of AZD1222 vaccination. These receptors were collected from an adult in good health.

V gene TRBV4-2 combines with J gene TRBJ1-1, with TRBD1 identical over 8 bases. With 3 bases clipped from V and 8 bases from J, the junction kept 8 bases outside the gene matches. The CDR3 length is 14 residues. Germline V gene data show CDR1 as LGHNA and CDR2 as YNFKEQ. CDR3 sequence (DNA): TGTGCCAGCAGCCAGACAGGGGAGGGGATCGAAGCTTTCTTT. Its protein product is CASSQTGEGIEAFF.

The V gene is TRBV3-1 (or the pseudogene TRBV3-2), the J gene TRBJ1-6; D unresolved. The V gene lost 0 bases and the J gene lost 10 bases, with 16 bases spanning the gap. This CDR3 is 16 amino acids long. Per germline, CDR1 LGHDT and CDR2 YNNKEL (reference sequence). The CDR3 DNA reads TGTGCCAGCAGCCAAGATATGGGCAGGAAGGAATCACCCCTCCACTTT. This sequence encodes CASSQDMGRKESPLHF.